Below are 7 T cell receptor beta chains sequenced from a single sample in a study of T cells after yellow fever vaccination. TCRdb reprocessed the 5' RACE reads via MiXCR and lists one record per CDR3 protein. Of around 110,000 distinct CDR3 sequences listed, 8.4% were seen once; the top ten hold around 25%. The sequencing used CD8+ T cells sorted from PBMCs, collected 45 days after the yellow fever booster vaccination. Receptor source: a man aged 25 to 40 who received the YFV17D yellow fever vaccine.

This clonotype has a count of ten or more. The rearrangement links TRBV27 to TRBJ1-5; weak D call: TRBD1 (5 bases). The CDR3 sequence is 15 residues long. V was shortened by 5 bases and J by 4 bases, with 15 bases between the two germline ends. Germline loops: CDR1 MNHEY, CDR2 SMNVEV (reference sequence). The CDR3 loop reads CASSPGGRGNQPQHF. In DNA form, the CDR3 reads TGTGCCAGCAGTCCGGGGGGGAGAGGGAATCAGCCCCAGCATTTT.

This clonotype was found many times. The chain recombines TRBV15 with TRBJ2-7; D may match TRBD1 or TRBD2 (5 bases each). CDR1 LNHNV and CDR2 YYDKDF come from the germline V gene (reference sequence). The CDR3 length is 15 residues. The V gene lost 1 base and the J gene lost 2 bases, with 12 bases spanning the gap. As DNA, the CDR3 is TGTGCCACCAGCAGAGTATCTGGGGACGCCTACGAGCAGTACTTC. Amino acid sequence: CATSRVSGDAYEQYF.

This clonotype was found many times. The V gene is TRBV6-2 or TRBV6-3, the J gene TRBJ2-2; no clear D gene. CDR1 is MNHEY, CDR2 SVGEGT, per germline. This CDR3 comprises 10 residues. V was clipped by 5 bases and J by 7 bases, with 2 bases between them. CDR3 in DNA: TGTGCCAGCAGTCACGGGGAGCTGTTTTTT. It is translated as CASSHGELFF.

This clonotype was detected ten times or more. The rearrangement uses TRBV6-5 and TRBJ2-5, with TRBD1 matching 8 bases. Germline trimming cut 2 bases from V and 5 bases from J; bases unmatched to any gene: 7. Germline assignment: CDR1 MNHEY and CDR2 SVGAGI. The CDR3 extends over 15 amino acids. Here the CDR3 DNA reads TGTGCCAGCAGTTACACAGGGGGGTATAAGGAGACCCAGTACTTC. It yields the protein CASSYTGGYKETQYF.

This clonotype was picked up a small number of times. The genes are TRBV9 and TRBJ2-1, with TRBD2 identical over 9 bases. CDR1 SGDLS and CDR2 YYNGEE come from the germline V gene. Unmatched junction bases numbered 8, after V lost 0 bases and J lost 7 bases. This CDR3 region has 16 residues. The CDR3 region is CASSVGGSGSMNEQFF. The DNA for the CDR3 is TGTGCCAGCAGCGTAGGGGGTAGCGGGAGCATGAATGAGCAGTTCTTC.

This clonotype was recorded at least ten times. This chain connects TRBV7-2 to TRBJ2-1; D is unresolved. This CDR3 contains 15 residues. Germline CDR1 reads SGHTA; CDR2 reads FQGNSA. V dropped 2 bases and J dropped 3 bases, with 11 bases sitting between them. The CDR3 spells CASSLSFSLYNEQFF. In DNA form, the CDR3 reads TGTGCCAGCAGCTTATCCTTCAGCCTCTACAATGAGCAGTTCTTC.

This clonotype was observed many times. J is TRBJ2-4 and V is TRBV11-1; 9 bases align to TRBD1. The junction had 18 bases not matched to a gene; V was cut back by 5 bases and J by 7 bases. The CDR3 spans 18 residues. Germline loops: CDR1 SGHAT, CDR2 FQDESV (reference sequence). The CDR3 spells CASSSPGTGNHLANIQYF. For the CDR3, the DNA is TGTGCCAGCAGCAGTCCCGGGACAGGGAACCACCTGGCGAACATTCAGTACTTC.